One sample yielded the 17 T cell receptor beta chains listed below, sequenced in a study. TCRdb's copy holds only in-frame clones and misses some; the assay was immunoSEQ multiplex PCR. The sample records under 65,000 clones, 80% to 95% being singletons. Sequencing input: PBMCs. These receptor sequences come from a man aged 35-49 years with rheumatoid arthritis.

In its sample, this clone was seen once. This sequence joins TRBV11-2 and TRBJ2-5; 9 positions match TRBD2. Per the germline V gene, CDR1 is SGHAT and CDR2 is FQNNGV. Trimming removed 3 bases from V and 3 bases from J; junction bases left unmatched: 8. The CDR3 covers 16 residues. The CDR3 DNA reads TGTGCCAGCAGCTTGTATGTCCTAGCGGGGAAAGAGACCCAGTACTTC. Translating it yields CASSLYVLAGKETQYF.

This clone was recorded once. The chain recombines TRBV28 with TRBJ2-1; D perhaps matches TRBD1 (6 bases). With 6 bases removed from V and 0 bases from J, the gap between germline ends came to 18 bases. This CDR3 has 17 residues. Germline V gives CDR1 MDHEN, CDR2 SYDVKM. The CDR3 protein is CASSTLLDRSSYNEQFF. The CDR3 DNA follows: TGTGCCAGCAGCACTTTACTTGACAGGAGCTCCTACAATGAGCAGTTCTTC.

V usage is TRBV25-1 and J usage is TRBJ2-7; D is possibly TRBD1 or TRBD2 (7 bases each). CDR3 length equals 14 residues. Trimming took off 7 bases at V and 6 bases at J, with 19 bases between the two ends. The germline CDR1 and CDR2 sequences are MGHDK and SYGVNS. The CDR3 loop reads CASKGRGGGVEQYF. The CDR3, as DNA: TGTGCCAGCAAGGGCCGGGGAGGGGGCGTCGAGCAGTACTTC.

The rearrangement links TRBV10-3 to TRBJ1-6; no definite D call. The CDR3 is made up of 13 amino acids. With 4 bases removed from V and 3 bases from J, the gap between germline ends came to 4 bases. The germline gives CDR1 ENHRY, CDR2 SYGVKD. CDR3 amino acids: CAISADYNSPLHF. The CDR3 bases are TGTGCCATCAGTGCAGACTATAATTCACCCCTCCACTTT.

The rearrangement uses TRBV19 and TRBJ2-1, with D tentatively TRBD2 (5 bases). Trimming removed 5 bases from V and 9 bases from J, with 11 bases in between. Germline assignment: CDR1 LNHDA and CDR2 SQIVND (reference sequence). The CDR3 sequence is 12 residues long. CDR3 DNA sequence: TGTGCCAGTAGTCTTAATCGGGGTGAGCAGTTCTTC. Translation: CASSLNRGEQFF.

This clone showed up just once. The chain is built from TRBV7-8 and TRBJ2-5, with 7 positions matching TRBD1. Germline lookup yields CDR1 SGHVS and CDR2 FQNEAQ. CDR3 length equals 14 residues. Germline trimming cut 5 bases from V and 2 bases from J; bases unmatched to any gene: 5. The CDR3 nucleotides read TGTGCCAGCAGCCCCGGACAGGATCAAGAGACCCAGTACTTC. Translation gives CASSPGQDQETQYF.

This chain uses TRBV11-2 with TRBJ2-2; D is possibly TRBD1 (6 bases). V lost 5 bases and J lost 0, with 7 bases in between. The CDR3 spans 14 residues. Germline CDR1 reads SGHAT; CDR2 reads FQNNGV. The CDR3: CASSRQANTGELFF. The DNA of the CDR3 is TGTGCCAGCAGCCGACAGGCGAACACCGGGGAGCTGTTTTTT.

This chain uses TRBV20-1 with TRBJ2-7; D tentatively reads TRBD1 or TRBD2 (6 bases each). This CDR3 has 20 amino acids. Trimming left V 3 bases short and J 0 bases short, with 30 bases between. Germline CDR1 and CDR2: DFQATT and SNEGSKA (reference sequence). The CDR3 region has the DNA TGCAGTGCTAGTTCTTTAGGGGGACTGGGTACTATCTCAAGCTCCTACGAGCAGTACTTC. Amino acids: CSASSLGGLGTISSSYEQYF.

The gene calls are TRBV4-2 and TRBJ2-7, with TRBD2 matching 7 bases. Trimming at V came to 1 base and at J to 5 bases, leaving 5 bases not matched to a gene. The CDR3 contains 14 residues. CDR1 and CDR2 (germline): LGHNA, YNFKEQ. The CDR3 here is CASSQAGTTHEQYF. CDR3 DNA: TGTGCCAGCAGCCAAGCCGGGACTACCCACGAGCAGTACTTC.

This chain links TRBV19 with TRBJ2-5; D uncertain. Germline CDR1 LNHDA, CDR2 SQIVND (reference sequence). The CDR3 consists of 11 residues. Deletions cut 6 bases from V and 5 bases from J, with 7 bases between. CDR3 sequence reads: CASSNRETQYF. The DNA of the CDR3 is TGTGCCAGTAGCAATAGGGAGACCCAGTACTTC.

In nucleotides, the CDR3 is TGTGCCAGCAGCCTACGTAGGGGTTGGACCGGGGAGCTGTTTTTT. Translation gives CASSLRRGWTGELFF. The V gene is TRBV11-1, the J gene TRBJ2-2; a possible D gene is TRBD1 (5 bases). Germline assignment: CDR1 SGHAT and CDR2 FQDESV (reference sequence). The CDR3 spans 15 residues. The ends were cut back, 5 bases at V and 5 bases at J, with 15 bases in the middle. The whole variable domain, filled in from reference TRBV11-1 and TRBJ2-2, reads EAEVAQSPRYKITEKSQAVAFWCDPISGHATLYWYRQILGQGPELLVQFQDESVVDDSQLPKDRFSAERLKGVDSTLKIQPAELGDSAMYLCASSLRRGWTGELFFGEGSRLTVL.

This sequence joins TRBV5-4 and TRBJ1-2; tentative D call: TRBD1 (6 bases). Germline values: CDR1 SGHNT, CDR2 YYREEE (reference sequence). V was clipped by 3 bases and J by 8 bases, with 14 bases between them. This CDR3 is 13 amino acids long. This chain's CDR3 is CASSSDSGRGYTF. The CDR3 nucleotides read TGTGCCAGCAGCTCGGACAGTGGGAGGGGCTACACCTTC.

The J gene is TRBJ2-2, the V gene TRBV10-1; D is unclear. CDR3 size: 13 residues. Per the germline V gene, CDR1 is WNHNN and CDR2 is SYGVQD (reference sequence). Trimming stripped 3 bases from V and 4 bases from J, with 6 bases between. The CDR3 loop is CASSDGITGELFF. CDR3 coding DNA: TGCGCCAGCAGTGACGGAATCACCGGGGAGCTGTTTTTT.

The chain combines TRBV30 with TRBJ2-3; the match to TRBD2 covers 9 bases. CDR3 length: 15 amino acids. V shed 7 bases, J shed 4 bases, and the junction held 12 bases outside the gene matches. The germline V gene encodes CDR1 GTSNPN and CDR2 SVGIG (reference sequence). The CDR3 region is CAYKRGGRAADTQYF. CDR3 DNA: TGTGCCTACAAGAGGGGCGGGAGGGCCGCAGATACGCAGTATTTT.

V is TRBV14 and J is TRBJ1-2; TRBD1 agrees at 7 bases. The germline V gene encodes CDR1 SGHDN and CDR2 FVKESK. The V segment lost 2 bases and the J segment 3 bases; nucleotides outside the gene matches: 9. The CDR3 spans 16 residues. The CDR3 region is CASSQNRGTVYYGYTF. The DNA of the CDR3 is TGTGCCAGCAGCCAAAACCGCGGGACAGTTTACTATGGCTACACCTTC. Based on the CDR3 plus reference TRBV14 and TRBJ1-2, the full variable domain is EAGVTQFPSHSVIEKGQTVTLRCDPISGHDNLYWYRRVMGKEIKFLLHFVKESKQDESGMPNNRFLAERTGGTYSTLKVQPAELEDSGVYFCASSQNRGTVYYGYTFGSGTRLTVV.

This chain uses TRBV5-1 with TRBJ2-3, with 14 bases fitting TRBD2. This CDR3 spans 16 amino acids. CDR1 is SGHRS and CDR2 is YFSETQ in the germline V gene. V dropped 2 bases and J dropped 6; count of bases not matched to a gene: 5. The CDR3 sequence: CASSFGTSGGVDTQYF. The CDR3 region has the DNA TGCGCCAGCAGCTTCGGGACTAGCGGGGGTGTGGATACGCAGTATTTT.

This chain links TRBV7-6 with TRBJ2-5, with TRBD2 identical over 7 bases. CDR1 and CDR2 (germline): SGHVS, FNYEAQ. The CDR3 contains 14 residues. The V gene end was trimmed by 5 bases and the J gene end by 4 bases; junction bases not matched to a gene: 7. The CDR3: CASSPGEGIETQYF. CDR3 sequence (DNA): TGTGCCAGCAGCCCGGGGGAGGGTATAGAGACCCAGTACTTC.